This entry describes one T cell receptor beta chain. Sequence at one end of the junction differs from germline and may be a read error. The germline V gene has CDR1 KGHDR and CDR2 SFDVKD. CDR3 length: 13 amino acids. Using immunoSEQ multiplex PCR, the repertoire was profiled, and TCRdb retains in-frame clones only, with some absent. The sample carries 200,000 to 250,000 clones, roughly 82% recorded once. The sample is drawn from a study of blood T cell repertoires in COVID-19. Study-level background: COVID-19 samples from acute and convalescent phases originated in the United States, Italy and Spain. PBMCs, B-cell-depleted T cells, or T cells provided the cDNA or gDNA that made up the material.

Sequenced: peripheral blood. This clonotype was obtained from a woman in her 70s with acute or convalescent COVID-19. This chain links TRBV24-1 with TRBJ1-2; D gene uncertain. The CDR3 nucleotides read TGTGCCACCAGTGATTTGGGTGGGCCGTCACTTTTCTTC. Translated: CATSDLGGPSLFF.